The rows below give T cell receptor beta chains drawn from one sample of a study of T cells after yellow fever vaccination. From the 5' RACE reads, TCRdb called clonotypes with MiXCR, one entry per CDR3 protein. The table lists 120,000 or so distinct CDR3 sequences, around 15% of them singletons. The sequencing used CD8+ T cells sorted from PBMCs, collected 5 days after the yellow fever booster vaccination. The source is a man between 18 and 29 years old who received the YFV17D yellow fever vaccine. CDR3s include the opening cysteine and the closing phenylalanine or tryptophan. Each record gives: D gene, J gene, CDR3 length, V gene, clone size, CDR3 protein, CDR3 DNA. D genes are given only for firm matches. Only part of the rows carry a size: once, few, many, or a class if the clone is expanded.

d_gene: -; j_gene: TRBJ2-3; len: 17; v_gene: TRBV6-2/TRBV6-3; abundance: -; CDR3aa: CASSYSAGLTSTDTQYF; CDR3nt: TGTGCCAGCAGTTACTCGGCCGGTCTCACTAGCACAGATACGCAGTATTTT
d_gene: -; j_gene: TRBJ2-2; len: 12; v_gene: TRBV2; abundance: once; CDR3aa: CACVADTGELFF; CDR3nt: TGTGCCTGCGTGGCGGACACCGGGGAGCTGTTTTTT
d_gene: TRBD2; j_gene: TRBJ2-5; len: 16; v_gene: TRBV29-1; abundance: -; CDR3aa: CSVEEGTSGFQETQYF; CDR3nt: TGCAGCGTTGAAGAAGGGACTAGCGGGTTTCAAGAGACCCAGTACTTC
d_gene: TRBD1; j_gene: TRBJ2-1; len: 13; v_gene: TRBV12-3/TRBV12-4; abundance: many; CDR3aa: CASTQTGVNEQFF; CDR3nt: TGTGCCAGCACCCAGACAGGGGTGAATGAGCAGTTCTTC
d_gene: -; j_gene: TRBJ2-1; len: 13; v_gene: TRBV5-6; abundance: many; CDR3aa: CASSLSFYNEQFF; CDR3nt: TGTGCCAGCAGCTTGTCCTTTTACAATGAGCAGTTCTTC
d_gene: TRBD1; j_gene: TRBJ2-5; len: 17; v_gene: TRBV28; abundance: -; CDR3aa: CASEPLGRGKRHETQYF; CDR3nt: TGTGCCAGCGAACCATTGGGCAGGGGGAAACGACACGAGACCCAGTACTTC
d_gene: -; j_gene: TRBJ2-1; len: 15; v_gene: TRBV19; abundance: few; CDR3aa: CASSRIPASSNEQFF; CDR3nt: TGTGCCAGTAGTCGGATACCAGCATCGAGTAATGAGCAGTTCTTC
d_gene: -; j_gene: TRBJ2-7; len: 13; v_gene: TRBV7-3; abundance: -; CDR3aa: CASSLGGTYEQYF; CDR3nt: TGTGCCAGCAGCTTGGGGGGCACCTACGAGCAGTACTTC
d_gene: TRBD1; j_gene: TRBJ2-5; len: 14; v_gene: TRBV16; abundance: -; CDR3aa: CASKSGTDQETQYF; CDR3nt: TGTGCCAGCAAGTCCGGGACAGATCAAGAGACCCAGTACTTC
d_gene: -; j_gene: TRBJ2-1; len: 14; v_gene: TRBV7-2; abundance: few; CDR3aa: CASSFWVRENEQFF; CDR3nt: TGTGCCAGCAGCTTCTGGGTCCGGGAGAATGAGCAGTTCTTC
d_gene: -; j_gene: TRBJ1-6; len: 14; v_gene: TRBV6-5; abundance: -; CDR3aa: CASSFATANSPLHF; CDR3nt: TGTGCCAGCAGTTTCGCCACAGCAAATTCACCCCTCCACTTT
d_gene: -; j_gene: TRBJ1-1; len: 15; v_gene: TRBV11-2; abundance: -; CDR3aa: CASSLPPLRNTEAFF; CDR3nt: TGTGCCAGCAGCTTACCCCCCTTGCGGAACACTGAAGCTTTCTTT
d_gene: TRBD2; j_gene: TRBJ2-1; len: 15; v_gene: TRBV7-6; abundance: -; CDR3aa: CASSSVSGGANEQFF; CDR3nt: TGTGCCAGCAGCTCAGTTAGCGGGGGGGCAAATGAGCAGTTCTTC
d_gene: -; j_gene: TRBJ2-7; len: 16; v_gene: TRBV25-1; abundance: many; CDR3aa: CASPKGPGQSYYEQYF; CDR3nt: TGTGCCAGCCCTAAAGGTCCGGGACAAAGCTACTACGAGCAGTACTTC
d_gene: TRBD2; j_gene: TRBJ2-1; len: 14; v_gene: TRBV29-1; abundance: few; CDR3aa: CSDAGGSGGNEQFF; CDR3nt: TGCAGCGACGCCGGGGGGTCGGGGGGTAATGAGCAGTTCTTC
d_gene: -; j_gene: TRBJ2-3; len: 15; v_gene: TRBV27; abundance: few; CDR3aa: CASSLFPSLPDTQYF; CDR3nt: TGTGCCAGCAGTTTATTCCCTAGCTTGCCAGATACGCAGTATTTT
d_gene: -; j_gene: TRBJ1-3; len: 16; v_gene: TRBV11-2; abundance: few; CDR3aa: CASSASTARPGNTIYF; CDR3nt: TGTGCCAGCAGCGCGTCGACAGCCCGGCCTGGAAACACCATATATTTT
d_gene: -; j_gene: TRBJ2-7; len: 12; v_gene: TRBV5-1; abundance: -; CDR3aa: CASSSPGWERAF; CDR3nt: TGCGCCAGCAGCAGCCCAGGGTGGGAAAGGGCCTTC
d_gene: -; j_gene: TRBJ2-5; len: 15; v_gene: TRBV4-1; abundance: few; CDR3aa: CASSQTTGKGVTQYF; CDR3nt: TGCGCCAGCAGCCAAACCACCGGGAAAGGAGTGACCCAGTACTTC
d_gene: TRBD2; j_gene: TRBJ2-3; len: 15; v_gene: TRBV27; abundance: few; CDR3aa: CASSLSRGGTDTQYF; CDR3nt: TGTGCCAGCAGTTTATCGCGGGGAGGGACAGATACGCAGTATTTT
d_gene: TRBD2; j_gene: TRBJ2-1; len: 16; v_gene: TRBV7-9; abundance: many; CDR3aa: CASSLEWRGNYNEQFF; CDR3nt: TGTGCCAGCAGCTTAGAGTGGCGGGGGAACTACAATGAGCAGTTCTTC
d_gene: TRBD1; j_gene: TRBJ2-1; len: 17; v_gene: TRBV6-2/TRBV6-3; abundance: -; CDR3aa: CASSYRGTGPPYNEQFF; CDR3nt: TGTGCCAGCAGTTACCGCGGGACAGGGCCCCCCTACAATGAGCAGTTCTTC
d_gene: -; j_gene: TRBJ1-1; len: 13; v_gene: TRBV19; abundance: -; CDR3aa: CASSITAGTEAFF; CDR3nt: TGTGCCAGTAGTATTACAGCCGGAACTGAAGCTTTCTTT
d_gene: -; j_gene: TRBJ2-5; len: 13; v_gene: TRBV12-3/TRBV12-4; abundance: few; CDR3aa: CASSLVTSETQYF; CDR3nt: TGTGCCAGCAGTTTGGTGACTAGTGAGACCCAGTACTTC
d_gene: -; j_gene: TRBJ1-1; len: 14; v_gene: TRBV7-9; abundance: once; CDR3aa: CASSLTLGGTEAFF; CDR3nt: TGTGCCAGCAGCTTAACCCTGGGGGGGACTGAAGCTTTCTTT
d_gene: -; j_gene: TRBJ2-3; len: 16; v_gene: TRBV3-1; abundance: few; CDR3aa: CASSLLQELGTDTQYF; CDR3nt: TGTGCCAGCAGCCTACTACAGGAACTGGGCACAGATACGCAGTATTTT
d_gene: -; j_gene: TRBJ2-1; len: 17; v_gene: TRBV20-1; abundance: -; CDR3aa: CSARAISWKSSYNEQFF; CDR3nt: TGCAGTGCTAGAGCCATAAGCTGGAAGAGCTCCTACAATGAGCAGTTCTTC